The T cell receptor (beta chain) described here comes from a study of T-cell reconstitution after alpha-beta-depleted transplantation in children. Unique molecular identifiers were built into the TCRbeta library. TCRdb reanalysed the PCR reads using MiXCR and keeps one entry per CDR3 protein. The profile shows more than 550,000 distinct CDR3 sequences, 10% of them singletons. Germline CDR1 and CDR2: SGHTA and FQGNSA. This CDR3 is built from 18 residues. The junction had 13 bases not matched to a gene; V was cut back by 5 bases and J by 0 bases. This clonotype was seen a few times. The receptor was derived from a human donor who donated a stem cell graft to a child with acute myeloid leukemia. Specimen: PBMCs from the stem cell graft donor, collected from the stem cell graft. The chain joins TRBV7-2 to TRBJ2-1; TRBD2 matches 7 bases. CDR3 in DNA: TGTGCCAGCAGCGCCCCTGGGGGGGGGGAAAGCTCCTACAATGAGCAGTTCTTC. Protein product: CASSAPGGGESSYNEQFF.